Listed below are T cell receptor beta chains from one sample, sequenced in a study of identical twins. MiXCR, run by TCRdb on the 5' RACE reads, gives a single entry per CDR3 protein. Of about 1.7 million distinct CDR3 sequences in the sample, about 31% were seen once. The sequenced sample consisted of cord blood. Receptors were obtained from a newborn girl in good health. Both conserved end residues are part of each CDR3. A D gene is named only where the DNA matches it firmly. A row's size may be missing; if present it is once, few, many or a size class.

clone_size	d_call	v_call	j_call	cdr3_aa	cdr3_nt
.	.	TRBV20-1	TRBJ2-3	CSAPGQSTDTQYF	TGCAGTGCTCCCGGACAGAGCACAGATACGCAGTATTTT
once	.	TRBV10-3	TRBJ2-1	CAISSVAGASSYEQFF	TGTGCCATCAGTTCAGTAGCCGGGGCGAGCTCCTACGAGCAGTTCTTC
.	.	TRBV20-1	TRBJ1-6	CSATDFYNSPLHF	TGCAGTGCTACAGACTTCTATAATTCACCCCTCCACTTT
.	.	TRBV4-2	TRBJ1-6	CASSQEDSNWRPLHF	TGTGCCAGCAGCCAAGAGGACAGCAATTGGAGGCCCCTCCACTTT
few	.	TRBV4-2	TRBJ2-7	CASSQEMRQPYEQYF	TGTGCCAGCAGCCAAGAAATGCGACAACCCTACGAGCAGTACTTC
.	.	TRBV6-5	TRBJ2-7	CASSYDFNSYEQYF	TGTGCCAGCAGTTATGACTTCAACTCCTACGAGCAGTACTTC
.	.	TRBV5-6	TRBJ1-4	CAGRRGGNEKLFF	TGTGCCGGCCGAAGAGGGGGGAATGAAAAACTGTTTTTT
.	TRBD2	TRBV28	TRBJ2-1	CASSLTSGSLREQFF	TGTGCCAGCAGTTTGACTAGCGGGAGTCTGAGGGAGCAGTTCTTC
.	TRBD2	TRBV20-1	TRBJ2-1	CSAQTSGPSNEQFF	TGCAGTGCGCAAACTAGCGGGCCCTCCAATGAGCAGTTCTTC
.	.	TRBV28	TRBJ2-5	CASREVDALSYKQYF	TGTGCCAGCAGGGAGGTAGACGCCCTTTCCTACAAGCAGTACTTC
few	.	TRBV19	TRBJ2-3	CASSIWEDTQYF	TGTGCCAGTAGTATTTGGGAAGATACGCAGTATTTT
.	TRBD1	TRBV5-1	TRBJ2-2	CASSRRTGDIGELFF	TGCGCCAGCAGCCGCAGGACAGGGGATATTGGGGAGCTGTTTTTT
many	TRBD1	TRBV28	TRBJ2-3	CASSSAGTGVADTQYF	TGTGCCAGCAGTTCTGCCGGGACAGGGGTCGCAGATACGCAGTATTTT
.	.	TRBV20-1	TRBJ1-2	CSASSGRGYYGYTF	TGCAGTGCTAGTTCGGGCAGGGGTTACTATGGCTACACCTTC
few	.	TRBV25-1	TRBJ2-1	CASSVGFNNEQFF	TGTGCCAGCAGTGTCGGCTTTAACAATGAGCAGTTCTTC
.	TRBD1	TRBV6-6	TRBJ1-6	CASKLGQGKSPLHF	TGTGCCAGCAAGTTGGGACAGGGTAAATCACCCCTCCACTTT
few	TRBD2	TRBV5-1	TRBJ2-3	CASRPGLAGDDTQYF	TGCGCCAGCAGACCGGGACTAGCGGGGGATGATACGCAGTATTTT
few	.	TRBV6-6	TRBJ1-6	CASSCCRDNSPLHF	TGTGCCAGCAGTTGTTGCCGGGACAATTCACCCCTCCACTTT
few	TRBD1	TRBV15	TRBJ2-1	CATGTVYNEQFF	TGTGCCACCGGGACAGTATACAATGAGCAGTTCTTC
few	.	TRBV28	TRBJ2-6	CASGGLSGANVLTF	TGTGCCAGCGGGGGACTCTCTGGGGCCAACGTCCTGACTTTC
.	.	TRBV20-1	TRBJ2-3	CSAYFRVDTQYF	TGCAGTGCCTACTTCCGGGTGGATACGCAGTATTTT
once	TRBD1	TRBV6-6	TRBJ1-2	CARSPRDRPANYGYTF	TGTGCCCGCAGTCCCCGGGACAGACCTGCTAACTATGGCTACACCTTC
few	.	TRBV29-1	TRBJ2-3	CSVEGHLGTDTQYF	TGCAGCGTTGAAGGTCACCTCGGCACAGATACGCAGTATTTT
.	.	TRBV12-3/TRBV12-4	TRBJ1-2	CAGSPGPENYGYTF	TGTGCCGGCAGCCCGGGACCAGAAAACTATGGCTACACCTTC
.	.	TRBV27	TRBJ2-2	CASSLWGGTNTGELFF	TGTGCCAGCAGTTTATGGGGCGGGACGAACACCGGGGAGCTGTTTTTT
.	.	TRBV28	TRBJ2-5	CASSRRTGYQETQYF	TGTGCCAGCAGTCGCAGGACCGGCTACCAAGAGACCCAGTACTTC
.	.	TRBV7-6	TRBJ2-1	CASSLDLPIAISYNEQFF	TGTGCCAGCAGCTTAGACCTACCTATAGCGATCTCCTACAATGAGCAGTTCTTC
.	.	TRBV19	TRBJ1-6	CASTDRSSYNSPLHF	TGTGCCAGTACCGACAGGAGCTCCTATAATTCACCCCTCCACTTT
.	TRBD2	TRBV15	TRBJ2-7	CATSRGHRLAGVWEQYF	TGTGCCACCAGCAGAGGCCACCGACTAGCGGGAGTGTGGGAGCAGTACTTC
many	TRBD2	TRBV12-3/TRBV12-4	TRBJ2-1	CASRSSGVLNEQFF	TGTGCCAGCAGATCTAGCGGGGTTTTGAATGAGCAGTTCTTC
few	.	TRBV7-2	TRBJ2-3	CASARLARATDTQYF	TGTGCCAGCGCCCGGCTAGCGAGAGCCACAGATACGCAGTATTTT
.	TRBD1	TRBV20-1	TRBJ1-6	CSATKVNRGPHSPLHF	TGCAGTGCCACCAAGGTTAACAGGGGCCCACATTCACCCCTCCACTTT
.	TRBD2	TRBV25-1	TRBJ2-1	CASSELAGRERNEQFF	TGTGCCAGCAGTGAATTAGCGGGCAGGGAAAGGAATGAGCAGTTCTTC
.	.	TRBV24-1	TRBJ2-1	CATSGTQGGSYYNEQFF	TGTGCCACCAGTGGCACCCAGGGTGGCTCGTACTACAATGAGCAGTTCTTC
.	TRBD1	TRBV5-1	TRBJ1-2	CASSPKGTGGAYGYTF	TGCGCCAGCAGCCCCAAAGGGACAGGAGGGGCCTATGGCTACACCTTC
few	.	TRBV24-1	TRBJ1-2	CATSDIARGGESGYTF	TGTGCCACCAGTGACATAGCCCGAGGGGGAGAGAGTGGCTACACCTTC
.	.	TRBV27	TRBJ1-2	CASSSGGAYYGYTF	TGTGCCAGCAGTTCGGGGGGGGCCTACTATGGCTACACCTTC
once	TRBD2	TRBV19	TRBJ2-2	CASKRAGDTGELFF	TGTGCCAGTAAGCGAGCGGGAGATACCGGGGAGCTGTTTTTT
few	TRBD2	TRBV25-1	TRBJ2-7	CASSELMREGTYEQYF	TGTGCCAGCAGTGAATTAATGCGGGAGGGGACCTACGAGCAGTACTTC
.	.	TRBV7-8	TRBJ1-1	CASSLGDGMMNTEAFF	TGTGCCAGCAGCTTAGGGGACGGAATGATGAACACTGAAGCTTTCTTT
once	.	TRBV28	TRBJ2-1	CASSSSVGTQFF	TGTGCCAGCTCGTCTAGCGTAGGGACCCAGTTCTTC
.	TRBD2	TRBV5-1	TRBJ2-1	CASAGTSDNEQFF	TGCGCCAGCGCCGGGACTAGCGACAATGAGCAGTTCTTC
.	.	TRBV29-1	TRBJ2-1	CSVETRINEQFF	TGCAGCGTTGAAACCCGGATAAATGAGCAGTTCTTC
.	TRBD1	TRBV5-1	TRBJ1-5	CASSPDRADQPQHF	TGCGCCAGCAGCCCCGACAGGGCGGATCAGCCCCAGCATTTT
.	TRBD2	TRBV18	TRBJ2-7	CASSPGVAGYEQYF	TGTGCCAGCTCACCGGGAGTAGCGGGGTACGAGCAGTACTTC
.	.	TRBV20-1	TRBJ2-7	CSGTGPINYEQYF	TGCAGTGGTACTGGCCCCATCAACTACGAGCAGTACTTC
.	.	TRBV10-3	TRBJ2-5	CAIASQETQYF	TGTGCCATCGCGTCTCAAGAGACCCAGTACTTC
once	TRBD1	TRBV28	TRBJ1-1	CASRGQGPSWDGGAFF	TGTGCCAGCAGGGGACAGGGGCCCTCGTGGGACGGTGGAGCTTTCTTT
.	TRBD2	TRBV20-1	TRBJ2-3	CSAVGSSGRTDTQYF	TGCAGTGCCGTAGGATCTAGCGGGAGGACAGATACGCAGTATTTT
few	TRBD1	TRBV4-2	TRBJ2-7	CASSQDRDRVYEQYF	TGTGCCAGCAGCCAAGACCGGGACAGGGTCTACGAGCAGTACTTC
few	TRBD1	TRBV29-1	TRBJ1-2	CSVGGQRYGYTF	TGCAGCGTTGGGGGACAGCGCTATGGCTACACCTTC
.	.	TRBV5-5	TRBJ2-5	CASSLRSFGEETQYF	TGTGCCAGCAGCTTAAGATCGTTCGGCGAAGAGACCCAGTACTTC
few	.	TRBV9	TRBJ2-3	CASSVASTGRTDTQYF	TGTGCCAGCAGCGTAGCGTCAACAGGCCGCACAGATACGCAGTATTTT
few	TRBD2	TRBV5-1	TRBJ2-7	CASSQVLAGVGHEQYF	TGCGCCAGCAGCCAGGTCCTAGCGGGAGTTGGACACGAGCAGTACTTC
.	.	TRBV20-1	TRBJ2-7	CSATNPTYNFYEQYF	TGCAGTGCTACCAACCCGACTTACAACTTTTACGAGCAGTACTTC
.	TRBD1	TRBV6-1	TRBJ1-1	CASTRQGARTEAFF	TGTGCCAGCACTAGACAGGGGGCGCGAACTGAAGCTTTCTTT
.	.	TRBV24-1	TRBJ2-5	CATTDLARQETQYF	TGTGCCACCACCGATTTAGCGCGCCAAGAGACCCAGTACTTC
.	.	TRBV11-2	TRBJ2-7	CASSLGGVNYEQYF	TGTGCCAGCAGCCTCGGAGGGGTCAACTACGAGCAGTACTTC
few	.	TRBV20-1	TRBJ2-7	CSARDRRQQTYEQYF	TGCAGTGCTAGAGATAGGAGGCAGCAAACCTACGAGCAGTACTTC
few	.	TRBV29-1	TRBJ2-7	CSVFTGYEQYF	TGCAGCGTCTTTACAGGGTACGAGCAGTACTTC